These 9 T cell receptor beta chains were sequenced from one sample in a study of blood T cell repertoires in COVID-19. Clones were read by immunoSEQ multiplex PCR, and TCRdb kept only the in-frame ones, dropping some. The sample has under 350,000 clones, approximately 91% seen once. The sequenced material came from PBMCs or T cells enriched from blood (not recorded which). The receptors were gathered from a middle-aged woman who had recovered from COVID-19.

As regards this clone: The junction differs from germline at one of its ends, possibly a read error. Other nucleotide sequences from this sample produce the same CDR3. The chain combines TRBV4-1 with TRBJ1-2, with D perhaps matching TRBD1 (6 bases). The CDR3 sequence is 16 residues long. Germline V gene data show CDR1 as MGHRA and CDR2 as YSYEKL. The CDR3 nucleotides read TGCGCTAGCAGCGCAAGTTCGGCAGGGGACATCTATGGCTACACCTTC. Protein sequence: CASSASSAGDIYGYTF.

J is TRBJ2-7 and V is TRBV23-1; D is undetermined. TRBV23-1 has ORF status, its function being uncertain. With 2 bases removed from V and 2 bases from J, the gap between germline ends came to 4 bases. CDR3 length: 12 residues. CDR3 sequence: CASSQITYEQYF. As DNA, the CDR3 is TGCGCCAGCAGTCAAATTACCTACGAGCAGTACTTC.

This clone was detected only once. The V and J genes are TRBV11-1 and TRBJ2-1; 14 nucleotides match TRBD2. V gave up 0 bases and J gave up 8 bases; unmatched junction bases: 3. The CDR3 consists of 16 residues. Germline assignment: CDR1 SGHAT and CDR2 FQDESV (reference sequence). For the CDR3, the DNA is TGTGCCAGCAGCTTAGCGCGGGGACTAGCGGGGGATGAGCAGTTCTTC. Protein sequence: CASSLARGLAGDEQFF.

The chain joins TRBV6-5 to TRBJ1-3; D is unclear. This CDR3 region has 15 residues. Deletions cut 6 bases from V and 5 bases from J, with 17 bases between. From germline, CDR1 is MNHEY and CDR2 SVGAGI. The CDR3 is CASRSGGERRNTIYF. The CDR3, as DNA: TGTGCCAGCAGAAGCGGCGGGGAAAGGAGAAACACCATATATTTT.

The V and J genes are TRBV5-1 and TRBJ1-4; 10 bases are a match to TRBD1. With V trimmed by 4 bases and J by 6 bases, 12 bases remained unmatched. The CDR3 has 17 residues. Germline V gene sequence: CDR1 SGHRS, CDR2 YFSETQ. The CDR3 DNA reads as TGCGCCAGCAGCGACAGCACTTACGGGACAGGGGATGAAAAACTGTTTTTT. This translates into CASSDSTYGTGDEKLFF.

This chain uses TRBV6-6 with TRBJ2-5, with 13 bases identical to TRBD2. Germline V gene data show CDR1 as MNHNY and CDR2 as SVGAGI (reference sequence). The CDR3 contains 17 residues. The V gene end was trimmed by 5 bases and the J gene end by 5 bases; junction bases not matched to a gene: 11. The CDR3 here is CASSRSGLAGWAETQYF. The CDR3 DNA reads TGTGCCAGCAGTCGATCGGGACTAGCGGGATGGGCGGAGACCCAGTACTTC.

The DNA for the CDR3 is TGCGCCGGAGCGCGGAACATCGCAGATACGCAGTATTTT. This translates into CAGARNIADTQYF. The genes are TRBV4-3 and TRBJ2-3; D gene uncertain. The germline gives CDR1 LGHNA, CDR2 YSLEER. CDR3 length equals 13 residues. Between the trimmed V and J ends, which lost 11 bases and 4 bases, there was a span of 16 bases.

J is TRBJ2-2 and V is TRBV19, with TRBD1 matching 9 bases. Unmatched junction bases numbered 6, after V lost 6 bases and J lost 1 base. The CDR3 totals 16 residues. The germline CDR1 and CDR2 sequences are LNHDA and SQIVND (reference sequence). CDR3 residues: CASRSTGQGNTGELFF. In DNA form, the CDR3 reads TGTGCCAGTAGAAGCACGGGACAGGGGAACACCGGGGAGCTGTTTTTT.

The chain employs TRBV2 and TRBJ1-5; TRBD1 is a possible D gene (5 bases). V lost 3 bases and J lost 0, with 12 bases in between. The germline V gene encodes CDR1 SNHLY and CDR2 FYNNEI. The CDR3 sequence is 16 residues long. CDR3 coding DNA: TGTGCCAGCAGTGATGGGCCAGGGTATAGCAATCAGCCCCAGCATTTT. Translated: CASSDGPGYSNQPQHF.